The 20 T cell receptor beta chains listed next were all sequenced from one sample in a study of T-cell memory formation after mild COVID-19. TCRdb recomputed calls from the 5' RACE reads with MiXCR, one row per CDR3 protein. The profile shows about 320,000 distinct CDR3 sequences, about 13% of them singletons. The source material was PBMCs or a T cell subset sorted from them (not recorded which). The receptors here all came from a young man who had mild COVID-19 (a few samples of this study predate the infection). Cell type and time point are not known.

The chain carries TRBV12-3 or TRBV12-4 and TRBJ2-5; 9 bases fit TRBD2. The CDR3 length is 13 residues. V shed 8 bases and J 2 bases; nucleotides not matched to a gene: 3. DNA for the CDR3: TGTGCCAGCTCTGGACTAGCGCAAGAGACCCAGTACTTC. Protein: CASSGLAQETQYF.

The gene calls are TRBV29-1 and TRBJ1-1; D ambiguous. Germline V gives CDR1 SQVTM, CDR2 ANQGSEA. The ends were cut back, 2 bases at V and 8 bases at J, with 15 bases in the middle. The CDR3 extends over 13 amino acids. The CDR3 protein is CSVEKWHDGEAFF. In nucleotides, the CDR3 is TGCAGCGTTGAAAAGTGGCACGACGGGGAAGCTTTCTTT. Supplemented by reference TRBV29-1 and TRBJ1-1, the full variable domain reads SAVISQKPSRDICQRGTSLTIQCQVDSQVTMMFWYRQQPGQSLTLIATANQGSEATYESGFVIDKFPISRPNLTFSTLTVSNMSPEDSSIYLCSVEKWHDGEAFFGQGTRLTVV.

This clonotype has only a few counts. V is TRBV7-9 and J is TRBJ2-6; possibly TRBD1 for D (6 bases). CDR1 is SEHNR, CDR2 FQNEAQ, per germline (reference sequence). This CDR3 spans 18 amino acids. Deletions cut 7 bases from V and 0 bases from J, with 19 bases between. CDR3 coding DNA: TGTGCCAGCACCGGCCCGGGACACACCTACTCTGGGGCCAACGTCCTGACTTTC. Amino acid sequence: CASTGPGHTYSGANVLTF.

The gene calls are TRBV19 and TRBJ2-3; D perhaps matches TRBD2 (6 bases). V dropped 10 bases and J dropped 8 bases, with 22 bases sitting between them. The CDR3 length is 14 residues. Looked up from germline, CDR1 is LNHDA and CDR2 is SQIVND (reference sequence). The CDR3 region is CATTDGRTEGTQYF. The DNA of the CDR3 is TGTGCCACCACGGACGGTCGAACGGAGGGTACGCAGTATTTT.

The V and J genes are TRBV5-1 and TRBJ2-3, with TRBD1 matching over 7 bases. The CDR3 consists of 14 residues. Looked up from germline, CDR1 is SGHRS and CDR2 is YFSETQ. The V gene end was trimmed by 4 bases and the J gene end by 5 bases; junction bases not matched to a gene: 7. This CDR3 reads CASSIGQVGDTQYF. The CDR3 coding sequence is TGCGCCAGCAGCATCGGACAGGTTGGAGATACGCAGTATTTT.

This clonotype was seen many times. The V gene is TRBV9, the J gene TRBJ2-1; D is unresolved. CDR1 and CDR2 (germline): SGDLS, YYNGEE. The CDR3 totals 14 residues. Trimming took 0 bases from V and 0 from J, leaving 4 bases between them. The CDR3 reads CASSVEDSYNEQFF. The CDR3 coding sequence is TGTGCCAGCAGCGTAGAGGACTCCTACAATGAGCAGTTCTTC.

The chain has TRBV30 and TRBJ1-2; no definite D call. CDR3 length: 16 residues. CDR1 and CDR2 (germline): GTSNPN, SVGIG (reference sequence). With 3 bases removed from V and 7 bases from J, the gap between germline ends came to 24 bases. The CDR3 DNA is TGTGCCTGGAGATCGTCGAAGGCACCAATTACGGGTGGCTACACCTTC. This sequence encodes CAWRSSKAPITGGYTF.

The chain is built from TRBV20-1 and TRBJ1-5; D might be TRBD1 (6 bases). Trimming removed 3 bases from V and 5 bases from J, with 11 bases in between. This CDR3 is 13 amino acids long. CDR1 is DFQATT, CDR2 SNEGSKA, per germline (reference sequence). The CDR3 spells CSASSSGDQPQHF. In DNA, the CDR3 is TGCAGTGCTAGTAGCTCAGGGGATCAGCCCCAGCATTTT.

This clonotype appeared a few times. The CDR3 DNA follows: TGTGCCAGCTCACCGGGCCAGGGGTATTCACCCCTCCACTTT. The encoded protein is CASSPGQGYSPLHF. The rearrangement joins TRBV18 to TRBJ1-6; a weak D match, TRBD1 (6 bases). This CDR3 contains 14 residues. Germline V gene lookup returns CDR1 KGHSH and CDR2 LQKENI. V lost 3 bases, J lost 8 bases, and 11 bases lay in between. Full variable domain (missing parts from reference TRBV18 and TRBJ1-6): NAGVMQNPRHLVRRRGQEARLRCSPMKGHSHVYWYRQLPEEGLKFMVYLQKENIIDESGMPKERFSAEFPKEGPSILRIQQVVRGDSAAYFCASSPGQGYSPLHFGNGTRLTVT.

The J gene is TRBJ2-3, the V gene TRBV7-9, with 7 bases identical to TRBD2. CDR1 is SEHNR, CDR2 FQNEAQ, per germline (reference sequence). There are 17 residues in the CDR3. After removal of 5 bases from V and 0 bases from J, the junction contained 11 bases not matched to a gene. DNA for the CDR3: TGTGCCAGCAGCCCACCCCGGTGGCGGGGGAGCACAGATACGCAGTATTTT. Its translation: CASSPPRWRGSTDTQYF.

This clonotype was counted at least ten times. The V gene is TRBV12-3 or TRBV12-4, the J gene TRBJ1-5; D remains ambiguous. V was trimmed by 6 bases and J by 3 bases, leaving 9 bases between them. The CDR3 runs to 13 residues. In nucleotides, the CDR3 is TGTGCCAGCAGCATGGCCTACAATCAGCCCCAGCATTTT. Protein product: CASSMAYNQPQHF.

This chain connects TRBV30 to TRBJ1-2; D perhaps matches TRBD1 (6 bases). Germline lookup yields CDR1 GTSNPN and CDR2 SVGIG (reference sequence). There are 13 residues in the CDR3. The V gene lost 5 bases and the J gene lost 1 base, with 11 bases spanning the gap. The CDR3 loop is CAWQGLYNYGYTF. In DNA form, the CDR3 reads TGTGCCTGGCAGGGGCTTTATAACTATGGCTACACCTTC.

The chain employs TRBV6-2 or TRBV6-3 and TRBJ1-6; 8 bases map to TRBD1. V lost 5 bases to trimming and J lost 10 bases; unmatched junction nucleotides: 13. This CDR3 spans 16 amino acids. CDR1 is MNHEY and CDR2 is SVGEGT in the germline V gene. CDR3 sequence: CASSPDRVPLRSPLHF. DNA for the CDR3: TGTGCCAGCAGTCCGGACAGGGTCCCTCTTCGCTCACCCCTCCACTTT.

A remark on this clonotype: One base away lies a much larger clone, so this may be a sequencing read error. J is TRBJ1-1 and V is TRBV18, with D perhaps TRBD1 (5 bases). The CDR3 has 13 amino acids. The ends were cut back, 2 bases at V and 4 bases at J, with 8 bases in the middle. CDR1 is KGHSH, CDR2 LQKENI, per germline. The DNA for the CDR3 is TGTGCCAGCTCACCATTTAGGGGCACTGAAGCTTTCTTT. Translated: CASSPFRGTEAFF.

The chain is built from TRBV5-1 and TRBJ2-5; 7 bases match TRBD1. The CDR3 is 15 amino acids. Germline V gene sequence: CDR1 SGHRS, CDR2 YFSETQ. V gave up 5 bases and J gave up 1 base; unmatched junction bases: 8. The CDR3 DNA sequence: TGCGCCAGCAGGGCTACAGGGGCCATCCAAGAGACCCAGTACTTC. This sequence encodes CASRATGAIQETQYF.

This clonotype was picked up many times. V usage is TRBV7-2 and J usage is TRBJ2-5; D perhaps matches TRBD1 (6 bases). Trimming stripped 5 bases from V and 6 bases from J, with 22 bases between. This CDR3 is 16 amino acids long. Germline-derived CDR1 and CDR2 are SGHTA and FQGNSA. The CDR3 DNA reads TGTGCCAGCAGCCAAGAGCCCAGGGGTGGGAGAAAGACCCAGTACTTC. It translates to CASSQEPRGGRKTQYF.

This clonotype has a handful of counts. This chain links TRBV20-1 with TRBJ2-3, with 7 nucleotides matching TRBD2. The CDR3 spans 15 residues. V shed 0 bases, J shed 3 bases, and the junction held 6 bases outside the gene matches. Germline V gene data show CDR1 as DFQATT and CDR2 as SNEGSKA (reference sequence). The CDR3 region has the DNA TGCAGTGCTAGAGATGGAGACGGGGGGACAGATACGCAGTATTTT. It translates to CSARDGDGGTDTQYF.

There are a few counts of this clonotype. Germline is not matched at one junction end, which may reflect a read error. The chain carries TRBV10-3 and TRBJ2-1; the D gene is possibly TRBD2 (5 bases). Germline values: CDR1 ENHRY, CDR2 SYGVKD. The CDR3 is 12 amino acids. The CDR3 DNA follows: TGTGCCATCAGTGAGGAGTCTAGCCTCCTACTCTTC. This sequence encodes CAISEESSLLLF.

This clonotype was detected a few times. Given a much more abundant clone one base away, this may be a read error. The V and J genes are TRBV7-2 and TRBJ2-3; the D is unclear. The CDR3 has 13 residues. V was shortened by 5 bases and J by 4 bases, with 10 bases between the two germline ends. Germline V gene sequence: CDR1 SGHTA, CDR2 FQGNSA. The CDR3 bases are TGTGCCAGCAGCCCCTACACCCCAGATACGCAGTATTTT. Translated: CASSPYTPDTQYF.

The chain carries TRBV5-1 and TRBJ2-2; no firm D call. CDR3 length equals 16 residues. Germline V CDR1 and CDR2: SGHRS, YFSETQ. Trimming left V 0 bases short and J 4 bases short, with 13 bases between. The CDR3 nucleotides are TGCGCCAGCAGCTTGGTGCCAGCAGACGGCACCGGGGAGCTGTTTTTT. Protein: CASSLVPADGTGELFF.